The following is a TCR beta chain sequence with its context. Its target is unknown. This specimen belongs to a study of T cell responses to AZD1222 COVID-19 vaccine. This CDR3 has 14 amino acids. Trimming took off 0 bases at V and 7 bases at J, with 9 bases between the two ends. The germline V gene has CDR1 ENHRY and CDR2 SYGVKD. Broader study findings: White British ancestry dominated among donors, who included more females, and clonal diversity was possibly underestimated. Repertoire sampling was restricted to post-peak T cell response timepoints. Targets within unmutated variant regions were reportedly found for nearly half of spike-specific TCRs. Following two doses of AZD1222, Spike-specific TCR breadth and depth rose.

Assay: immunoSEQ multiplex PCR; the TCRdb copy retains only in-frame clones and omits some. Among 90,000 to 150,000 clones listed, roughly 90% were seen once. The TCR was taken from an adult in good health. Sequencing used peripheral blood, obtained on day 0 of AZD1222 vaccination. The chain recombines TRBV10-3 with TRBJ1-4; no definite D call. CDR3 nucleotides: TGTGCCATCAGTGAGTCGAATAACGTTGAAAAACTGTTTTTT. It yields the protein CAISESNNVEKLFF.